This TCR beta chain was documented in a study of identical twins. The study's findings and limits: In beta out-of-frame sequences, the excess sharing between twins was weaker. The models systematically underestimated how much out-of-frame TCR alpha was shared in monozygotic twins.

With 3 bases removed from V and 2 bases from J, the gap between germline ends came to 7 bases. This CDR3 is 13 amino acids long. Germline CDR1 is MGHDK and CDR2 is SYGVNS. This clonotype was seen many times. Its antigen is not identified. TCRdb passed the 5' RACE reads through MiXCR, listing each CDR3 protein once. This table has a few hundred thousand distinct CDR3 sequences, roughly 18% appearing once. The source of this sequence is a man over 45 in good health. V is TRBV25-1 and J is TRBJ1-2; possible D gene TRBD1, 6 bases. The source material was naive T cells sorted from blood. The CDR3 region is CASSETGNYGYTF. The DNA of the CDR3 is TGTGCCAGCAGTGAGACAGGAAACTATGGCTACACCTTC.